This T cell receptor (beta chain) comes out of a study of blood T cell repertoires in COVID-19. As handled by the study authors: Amplification from reference gene primers served as the basis for estimated nucleated cell counts. Here immunoSEQ multiplex PCR was the method, and the copy in TCRdb shows in-frame clones only, minus some. V, J and clone size are those of that table, while D and trimming were read from the DNA. The data show about 370,000 clones, around 87% seen once. Patients at the Seattle site were enrolled during active infection and followed longitudinally. Germline V gene sequence: CDR1 KGHDR, CDR2 SFDVKD. J was trimmed by 3 bases and V by 4 bases; bases with no gene match: 2. CDR3 size: 15 residues. This clone appeared once. Within the sample, other DNA sequences also encode this same CDR3.

The receptor was isolated from a woman aged 25 to 39 with COVID-19, enrolled during active disease. The sequencing input was peripheral blood. This chain connects TRBV24-1 to TRBJ2-3, with TRBD2 identical over 11 bases. The CDR3 loop reads CATSETSGITDTQYF. In DNA, the CDR3 is TGTGCCACCAGTGAGACTAGCGGGATAACAGATACGCAGTATTTT.